This record concerns one TCR beta chain sequence. Profiling relied on immunoSEQ multiplex PCR, and the TCRdb table lists in-frame clones only, not all of them. The sample lists about 36,000 clones, about 91% occurring once. The CDR3 extends over 16 amino acids. Germline loops: CDR1 MNHEY, CDR2 SVGAGI. The germline V and J ends were trimmed by 6 bases and 0 bases, with 17 bases remaining between them. The data are from a study of T cell changes during pregnancy in multiple sclerosis. This sequence was found in a female donor with multiple sclerosis, enrolled in a pregnancy study. The sequencing used CD8+ T cells from peripheral blood mononuclear cells, collected in the third trimester of pregnancy. The J gene is TRBJ1-1, the V gene TRBV6-5; the D is unclear. CDR3 sequence: CASSYGVGGLNTEAFF. For the CDR3, the DNA is TGTGCCAGCAGCTACGGGGTTGGCGGGCTGAACACTGAAGCTTTCTTT.